The next 25 T cell receptor beta chains were all read from a single sample in a study of Graves' ophthalmopathy and Graves' hyperthyroidism. Amplifying from RNA transcripts, the study obtained TCR beta CDR3 regions. First-round RT-PCR with HTBI primers preceded a second-round multiplex PCR. MiXCR, applied by TCRdb to the multiplex PCR reads, yields one record per CDR3 protein. Here the sample spans approximately 1.2 million distinct CDR3 sequences, less than 45% being singletons. The specimen sequenced was peripheral blood or thyroid tissue (not recorded which). The receptor source for this set is an adult man with Graves' hyperthyroidism.

The rearrangement uses TRBV2 and TRBJ2-3; TRBD2 matches at 14 bases. Germline trimming cut 10 bases from V and 6 bases from J; bases unmatched to any gene: 6. Germline V gene data show CDR1 as SNHLY and CDR2 as FYNNEI. CDR3 length equals 14 residues. In DNA, the CDR3 is TGTGCCACCGGGACTAGCGGGGGTCGGGATACGCAGTATTTT. The encoded protein is CATGTSGGRDTQYF.

This chain joins TRBV19 and TRBJ2-7, with D maybe TRBD1 (6 bases). Looked up from germline, CDR1 is LNHDA and CDR2 is SQIVND (reference sequence). CDR3 size: 12 residues. Trimming pared 5 bases from V and 5 bases from J, leaving 10 bases between. Here the CDR3 reads CASSGKGDEQYF. Written as DNA, the CDR3 is TGTGCCAGTAGTGGTAAGGGGGACGAGCAGTACTTC.

CDR3 region: CASSYGRRASETQYF. CDR3 nucleotide sequence: TGTGCCAGCAGTTACGGGAGGAGAGCATCAGAGACCCAGTACTTC. This chain joins TRBV6-6 and TRBJ2-5; D perhaps matches TRBD2 (6 bases). Trimming took off 2 bases at V and 4 bases at J, with 14 bases between the two ends. This CDR3 contains 15 residues. Germline V CDR1 and CDR2: MNHNY, SVGAGI (reference sequence).

In its sample, this clonotype was seen many times. This sequence joins TRBV4-3 and TRBJ1-2; D is unclear. V dropped 4 bases and J dropped 4 bases, with 10 bases sitting between them. The CDR3 contains 13 residues. Per germline, CDR1 LGHNA and CDR2 YSLEER. Here the CDR3 reads CASSPGFGYGYTF. The CDR3 DNA reads as TGCGCCAGCAGCCCGGGGTTCGGCTATGGCTACACCTTC.

This clonotype appeared many times. J is TRBJ1-3 and V is TRBV10-3, with unresolved D. This CDR3 comprises 11 residues. CDR1 ENHRY and CDR2 SYGVKD come from the germline V gene. The V end lost 11 bases, the J end lost 4 bases, and 9 bases lay between the germline ends. CDR3 amino acids: CAGRGGNTIYF. As DNA, the CDR3 is TGTGCCGGCCGAGGGGGAAACACCATATATTTT.

This clonotype was counted a few times. A much larger clone lies one base from this, so it may be a read error. This rearrangement joins TRBV7-2 to TRBJ2-5; TRBD2 agrees at 11 bases. The CDR3 sequence is 15 residues long. V was pared by 6 bases and J by 5 bases, with 8 bases of the junction left unmatched. Per the germline V gene, CDR1 is SGHTA and CDR2 is FQGNSA. For the CDR3, the DNA is TGTGCCAGCAGAAACCAGACTAGCGGGATCGAGACCCAGTACTTC. Amino acid sequence: CASRNQTSGIETQYF. The full variable domain, completed using reference TRBV7-2 and TRBJ2-5, is GAGVSQSPSNKVTEKGKDVELRCDPISGHTALYWYRQSLGQGLEFLIYFQGNSAPDKSGLPSDRFSAERTGGSVSTLTIQRTQQEDSAVYLCASRNQTSGIETQYFGPGTRLLVL.

The chain carries TRBV18 and TRBJ1-5; the D gene is possibly TRBD1 (6 bases). The V gene lost 8 bases and the J gene lost 1 base, with 12 bases spanning the gap. This CDR3 region has 14 residues. Germline V gene lookup returns CDR1 KGHSH and CDR2 LQKENI. CDR3 loop: CASGQGSSNQPQHF. CDR3 nucleotides: TGTGCCAGCGGTCAGGGGTCGAGCAATCAGCCCCAGCATTTT.

Many counts were recorded for this clonotype. The V gene is TRBV7-2, the J gene TRBJ2-7, with 10 bases lining up with TRBD2. CDR3 size: 15 residues. Per the germline V gene, CDR1 is SGHTA and CDR2 is FQGNSA. After removal of 5 bases from V and 7 bases from J, the junction contained 11 bases not matched to a gene. CDR3 nucleotides: TGTGCCAGCAGCAAAGTGTCAGCGGGGGGGGGTGAGCAGTACTTC. This sequence encodes CASSKVSAGGGEQYF.

The chain uses TRBV7-8 and TRBJ1-2; a possible D gene is TRBD1 (6 bases). The V gene lost 5 bases and the J gene lost 8 bases, with 15 bases spanning the gap. The germline V gene has CDR1 SGHVS and CDR2 FQNEAQ. The CDR3 is made up of 13 amino acids. This chain's CDR3 is CASSRARGVGYTF. CDR3 bases: TGTGCCAGCAGCAGAGCCAGGGGAGTCGGCTACACCTTC. Full variable domain (missing parts from reference TRBV7-8 and TRBJ1-2): GAGVSQSPRYKVAKRGQDVALRCDPISGHVSLFWYQQALGQGPEFLTYFQNEAQLDKSGLPSDRFFAERPEGSVSTLKIQRTQQEDSAVYLCASSRARGVGYTFGSGTRLTVV.

V and J are TRBV2 and TRBJ1-2, with D possibly being TRBD1 (5 bases). Per the germline V gene, CDR1 is SNHLY and CDR2 is FYNNEI. The CDR3 has 14 amino acids. Trimming removed 10 bases from V and 5 bases from J, with 20 bases in between. CDR3 amino acids: CATTGEGQGYGYTF. The CDR3 DNA is TGTGCCACCACAGGAGAGGGGCAGGGATATGGCTACACCTTC.

This clonotype was detected once. The V and J genes are TRBV20-1 and TRBJ2-5, with D perhaps TRBD1 (6 bases). The V end lost 0 bases, the J end lost 9 bases, and 14 bases lay between the germline ends. The CDR3 length is 13 residues. Per the germline V gene, CDR1 is DFQATT and CDR2 is SNEGSKA (reference sequence). CDR3 sequence reads: CSARDRGNQPQYF. CDR3 nucleotide sequence: TGCAGTGCTAGAGACAGGGGAAATCAGCCCCAGTACTTC.

This clonotype appeared a single time. At one of its ends the junction is not consistent with the germline gene, which may arise from a read error. The chain employs TRBV2 and TRBJ2-6; the D call may be TRBD1 or TRBD2 (6 bases each). The CDR3 length is 15 residues. Germline V gene data show CDR1 as SNHLY and CDR2 as FYNNEI. The CDR3 protein is CASTQRWTGAYVLTF. The CDR3, as DNA: TGTGCCAGCACTCAGAGGTGGACGGGGGCCTACGTCCTGACTTTC.

This clonotype was counted at least ten times. The rearrangement uses TRBV24-1 and TRBJ1-2; perhaps TRBD1 as D (6 bases). Germline-derived CDR1 and CDR2 are KGHDR and SFDVKD. The V end was cut by 7 bases, the J end by 4 bases, with 12 bases between. This CDR3 spans 13 amino acids. CDR3: CATSRDRTYGYTF. The CDR3 bases are TGTGCCACCAGCCGAGACAGGACCTATGGCTACACCTTC.

V usage is TRBV20-1 and J usage is TRBJ2-5, with D perhaps TRBD2 (6 bases). The germline V and J ends were trimmed by 5 bases and 5 bases, with 15 bases remaining between them. Germline assignment: CDR1 DFQATT and CDR2 SNEGSKA (reference sequence). This CDR3 has 13 residues. The CDR3 DNA is TGCAGTGCTGCGGACGGAGGGAGGGAGACCCAGTACTTC. Residues: CSAADGGRETQYF.

The V and J genes are TRBV20-1 and TRBJ2-5; 9 nucleotides match TRBD1. With 2 bases clipped from V and 5 bases from J, the junction kept 6 bases outside the gene matches. Germline V lookup: CDR1 DFQATT, CDR2 SNEGSKA (reference sequence). This CDR3 region has 14 residues. The CDR3 reads CSARRDRVLETQYF. The CDR3 bases are TGCAGTGCTAGAAGGGACAGGGTATTGGAGACCCAGTACTTC.

This clonotype was detected many times. This chain joins TRBV6-1 and TRBJ1-5; TRBD1 matches at 7 bases. The CDR3 contains 13 residues. The germline V gene has CDR1 MNHNS and CDR2 SASEGT. Losses at the gene ends were 8 bases for V and 7 bases for J; bases not matched to a gene: 8. The CDR3 region has the DNA TGTGCCAGCCAGACAGGGTACGAACAGCCCCAGCATTTT. Translating it yields CASQTGYEQPQHF.

On this clonotype: Its ends do not fully match the called genes, so a read error is possible. J is TRBJ2-7 and V is TRBV10-3; 13 nucleotides align to TRBD2. CDR3 length: 19 amino acids. From germline, CDR1 is ENHRY and CDR2 SYGVKD. In nucleotides, the CDR3 is TGTGCCAGCAGTTTTATTGGACACCGGACTAGCGGGAGCTCCTACGAGCAGTACTTC. Protein product: CASSFIGHRTSGSSYEQYF.

About this clonotype: A much larger clone is a single base away; this may be a read error. The chain links TRBV7-8 to TRBJ2-7; D remains unclear. This CDR3 is built from 11 residues. Germline-derived CDR1 and CDR2 are SGHVS and FQNEAQ. V was clipped by 2 bases and J by 6 bases, with 5 bases between them. The CDR3 region is CASSLRFEQYF. The CDR3, as DNA: TGTGCCAGCAGCTTAAGGTTCGAGCAGTACTTC.

The chain has TRBV10-3 and TRBJ2-7; 10 bases align to TRBD2. The CDR3 is 15 amino acids. Germline CDR1 is ENHRY and CDR2 is SYGVKD. The CDR3, as DNA: TGTGTCAGCGCCCCGAGCGGGAGGGCCGTCTACGAGCAGTACTTC. This gives the protein CVSAPSGRAVYEQYF.

There are many counts of this clonotype. J is TRBJ2-7 and V is TRBV7-2; no firm D call. The germline V gene has CDR1 SGHTA and CDR2 FQGNSA. The V and J ends lost 6 bases and 3 bases respectively, with 9 bases between them. This CDR3 has 12 amino acids. CDR3 amino acids: CASSMALYEQYF. The CDR3, as DNA: TGTGCCAGCAGTATGGCCCTCTACGAGCAGTACTTC.

The chain couples TRBV19 to TRBJ1-4; D is undetermined. This CDR3 region has 13 residues. V lost 7 bases, J lost 4 bases, and 10 bases lay in between. The V gene's germline CDR1 is LNHDA and CDR2 SQIVND (reference sequence). CDR3 protein: CASMDGFNEKLFF. CDR3 sequence (DNA): TGTGCCAGTATGGATGGTTTTAATGAAAAACTGTTTTTT.

This sequence joins TRBV20-1 and TRBJ2-5; D possibly corresponds to TRBD2 (6 bases). Germline CDR1 and CDR2: DFQATT and SNEGSKA (reference sequence). Deletions cut 2 bases from V and 2 bases from J, with 15 bases between. The CDR3 runs 15 residues. CDR3 loop: CSARNLALIQETQYF. CDR3 nucleotide sequence: TGCAGTGCTAGAAACCTAGCGTTGATTCAAGAGACCCAGTACTTC.

This clonotype was seen repeatedly, ten times or more. V is TRBV6-5 and J is TRBJ1-5, with D unresolved. This CDR3 has 16 amino acids. V shed 4 bases and J shed 0 bases, with 13 bases lying between them. Germline V gene data show CDR1 as MNHEY and CDR2 as SVGAGI. The CDR3 here is CASSSRATTSNQPQHF. CDR3 coding DNA: TGTGCCAGCAGTTCACGGGCTACAACTAGCAATCAGCCCCAGCATTTT.

Worth noting for this clonotype: Because it lacks the conserved phenylalanine or tryptophan at the end, this CDR3 is likely a read error. The DNA is omitted, as the CDR3 cannot be located on it reliably, and the CDR3 follows TCRdb's listing. This chain joins TRBV10-3 and TRBJ2-6; the DNA was not used to check the table's D call, TRBD1. The length of the CDR3 is 16 amino acids, counting both ends. In germline, CDR1 is ENHRY, CDR2 SYGVKD. The CDR3 spells CASSWETGTGANVLVL.

Only a few counts were recorded for this clonotype. The rearrangement uses TRBV3-1 and TRBJ2-5, with 7 nucleotides matching TRBD1. The CDR3 contains 18 residues. J lost 4 bases, V lost 0 bases, and 14 bases had no gene match. Germline V lookup: CDR1 LGHDT, CDR2 YNNKEL (reference sequence). The CDR3 sequence: CASSQDPLQRGRRETQYF. Written as DNA, the CDR3 is TGTGCCAGCAGCCAAGATCCCCTCCAAAGGGGGCGGCGAGAGACCCAGTACTTC.